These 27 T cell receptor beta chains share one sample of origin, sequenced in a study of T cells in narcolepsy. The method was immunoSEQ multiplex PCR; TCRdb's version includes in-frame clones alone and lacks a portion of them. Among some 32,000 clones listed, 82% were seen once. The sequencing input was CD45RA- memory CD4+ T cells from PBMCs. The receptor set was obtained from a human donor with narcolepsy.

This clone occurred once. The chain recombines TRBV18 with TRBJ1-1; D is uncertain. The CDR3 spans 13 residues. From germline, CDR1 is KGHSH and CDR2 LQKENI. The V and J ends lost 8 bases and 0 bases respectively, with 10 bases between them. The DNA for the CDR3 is TGTGCCAGCGGTGGAGCGATGAACACTGAAGCTTTCTTT. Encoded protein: CASGGAMNTEAFF.

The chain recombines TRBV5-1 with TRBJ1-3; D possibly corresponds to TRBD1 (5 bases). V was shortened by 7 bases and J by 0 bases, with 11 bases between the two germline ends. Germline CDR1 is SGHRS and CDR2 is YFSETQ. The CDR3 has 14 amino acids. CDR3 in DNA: TGCGCCAGCGCAACCGGGGGCTCTGGAAACACCATATATTTT. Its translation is CASATGGSGNTIYF. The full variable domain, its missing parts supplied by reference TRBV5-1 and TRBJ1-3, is KAGVTQTPRYLIKTRGQQVTLSCSPISGHRSVSWYQQTPGQGLQFLFEYFSETQRNKGNFPGRFSGRQFSNSRSEMNVSTLELGDSALYLCASATGGSGNTIYFGEGSWLTVV.

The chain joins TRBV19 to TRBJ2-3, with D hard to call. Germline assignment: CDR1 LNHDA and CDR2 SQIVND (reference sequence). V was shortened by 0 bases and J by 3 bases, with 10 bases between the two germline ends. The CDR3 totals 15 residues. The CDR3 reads CASSIDLLGTDTQYF. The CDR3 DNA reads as TGTGCCAGTAGTATAGATCTGCTGGGGACAGATACGCAGTATTTT.

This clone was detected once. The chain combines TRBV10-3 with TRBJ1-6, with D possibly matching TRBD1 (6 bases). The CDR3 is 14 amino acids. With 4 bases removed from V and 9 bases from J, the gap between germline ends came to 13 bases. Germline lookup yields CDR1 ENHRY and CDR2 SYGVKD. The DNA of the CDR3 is TGTGCCATCAGTGGGAACAGGGAGACTTCACCCCTCCACTTT. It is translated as CAISGNRETSPLHF.

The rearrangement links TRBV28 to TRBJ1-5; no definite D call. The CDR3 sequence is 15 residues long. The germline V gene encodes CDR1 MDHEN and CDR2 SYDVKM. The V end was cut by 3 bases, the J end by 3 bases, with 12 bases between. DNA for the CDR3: TGTGCCAGCAGTTTCCCAATGAGAAACAATCAGCCCCAGCATTTT. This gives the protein CASSFPMRNNQPQHF.

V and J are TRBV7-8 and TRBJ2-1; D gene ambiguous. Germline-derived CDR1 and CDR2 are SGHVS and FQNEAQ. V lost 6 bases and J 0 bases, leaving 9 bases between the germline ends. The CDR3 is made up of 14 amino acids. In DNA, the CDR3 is TGTGCCAGCAGGCCTAGTAGCTCCTACAATGAGCAGTTCTTC. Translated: CASRPSSSYNEQFF.

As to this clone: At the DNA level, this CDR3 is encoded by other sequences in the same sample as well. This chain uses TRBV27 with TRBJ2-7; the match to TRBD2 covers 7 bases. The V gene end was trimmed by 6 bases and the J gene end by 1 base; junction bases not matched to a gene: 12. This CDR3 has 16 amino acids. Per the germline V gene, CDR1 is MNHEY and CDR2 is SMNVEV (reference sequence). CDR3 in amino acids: CASSGLAGVGSYEQYF. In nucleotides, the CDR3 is TGTGCCAGCAGCGGACTGGCGGGGGTGGGATCCTACGAGCAGTACTTC.

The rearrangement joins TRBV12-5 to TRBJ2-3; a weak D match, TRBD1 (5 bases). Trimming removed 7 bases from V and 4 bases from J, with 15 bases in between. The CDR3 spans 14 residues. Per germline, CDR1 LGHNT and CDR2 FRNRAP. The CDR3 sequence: CASAQGIGPDTQYF. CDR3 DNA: TGTGCTAGTGCTCAGGGAATAGGGCCAGATACGCAGTATTTT.

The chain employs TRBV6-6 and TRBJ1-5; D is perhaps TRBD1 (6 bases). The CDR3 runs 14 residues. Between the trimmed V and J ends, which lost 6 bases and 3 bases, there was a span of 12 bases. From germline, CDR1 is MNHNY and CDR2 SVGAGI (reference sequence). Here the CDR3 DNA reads TGTGCCAGCAGCGATACAGGGATCAATCAGCCCCAGCATTTT. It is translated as CASSDTGINQPQHF.

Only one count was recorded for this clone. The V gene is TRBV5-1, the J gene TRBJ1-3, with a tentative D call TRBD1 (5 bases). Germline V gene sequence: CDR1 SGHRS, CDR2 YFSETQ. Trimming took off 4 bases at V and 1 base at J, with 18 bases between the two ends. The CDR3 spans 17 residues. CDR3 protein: CASSVAGAPYSGNTIYF. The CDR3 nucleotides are TGCGCCAGCAGCGTCGCCGGGGCCCCTTATTCTGGAAACACCATATATTTT.

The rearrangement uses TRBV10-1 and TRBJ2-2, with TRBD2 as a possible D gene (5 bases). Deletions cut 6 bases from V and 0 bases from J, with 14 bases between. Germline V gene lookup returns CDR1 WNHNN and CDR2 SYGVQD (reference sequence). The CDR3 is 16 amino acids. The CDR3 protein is CASRDSANTNTGELFF. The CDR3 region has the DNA TGCGCCAGCAGGGATAGCGCAAATACGAACACCGGGGAGCTGTTTTTT.

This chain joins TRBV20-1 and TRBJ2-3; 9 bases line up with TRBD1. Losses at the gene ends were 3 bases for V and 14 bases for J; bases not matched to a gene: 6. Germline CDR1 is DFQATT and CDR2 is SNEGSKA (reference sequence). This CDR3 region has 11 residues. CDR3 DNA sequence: TGCAGTGCTAGGAGGGACAGGGAGTGGTATTTT. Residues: CSARRDREWYF.

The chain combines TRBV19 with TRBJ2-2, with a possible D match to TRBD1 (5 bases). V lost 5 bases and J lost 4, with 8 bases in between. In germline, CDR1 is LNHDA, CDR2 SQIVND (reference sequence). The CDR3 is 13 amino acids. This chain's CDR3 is CASSFDSTGELFF. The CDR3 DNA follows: TGTGCCAGTAGTTTCGACAGCACCGGGGAGCTGTTTTTT.

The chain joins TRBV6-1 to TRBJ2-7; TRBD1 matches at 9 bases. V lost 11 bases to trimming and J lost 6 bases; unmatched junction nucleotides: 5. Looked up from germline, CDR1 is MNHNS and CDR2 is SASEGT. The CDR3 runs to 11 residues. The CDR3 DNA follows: TGTGCCTCACAACAGGGGGCCGAGCAGTACTTC. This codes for CASQQGAEQYF.

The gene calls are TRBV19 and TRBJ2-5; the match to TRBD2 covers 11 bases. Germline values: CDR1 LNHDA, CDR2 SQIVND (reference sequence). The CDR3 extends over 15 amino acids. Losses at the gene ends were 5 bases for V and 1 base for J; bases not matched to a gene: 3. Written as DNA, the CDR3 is TGTGCCAGTAGTCCCCTAGCGGGGGGCCAAGAGACCCAGTACTTC. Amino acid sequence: CASSPLAGGQETQYF.

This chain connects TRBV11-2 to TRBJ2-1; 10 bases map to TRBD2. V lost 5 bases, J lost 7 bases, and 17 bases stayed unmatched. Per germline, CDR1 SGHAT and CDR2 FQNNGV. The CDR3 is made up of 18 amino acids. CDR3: CASSTRESGRAQGNEQFF. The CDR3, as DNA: TGTGCCAGCAGCACAAGGGAAAGCGGGAGGGCCCAAGGGAATGAGCAGTTCTTC.

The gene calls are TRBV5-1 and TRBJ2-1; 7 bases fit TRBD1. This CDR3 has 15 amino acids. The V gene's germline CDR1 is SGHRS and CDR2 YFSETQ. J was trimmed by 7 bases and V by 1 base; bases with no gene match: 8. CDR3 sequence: CASSLRTGPRNEQFF. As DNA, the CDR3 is TGCGCCAGCAGCTTGAGGACAGGACCTAGGAATGAGCAGTTCTTC.

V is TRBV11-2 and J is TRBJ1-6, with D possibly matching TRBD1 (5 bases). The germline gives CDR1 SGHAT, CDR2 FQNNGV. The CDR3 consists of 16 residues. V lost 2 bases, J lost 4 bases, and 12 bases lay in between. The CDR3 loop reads CASSLPGGGYNSPLHF. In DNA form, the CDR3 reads TGTGCCAGCAGCTTACCCGGTGGGGGATATAATTCACCCCTCCACTTT. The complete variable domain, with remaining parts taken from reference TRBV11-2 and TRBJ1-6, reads EAGVAQSPRYKIIEKRQSVAFWCNPISGHATLYWYQQILGQGPKLLIQFQNNGVVDDSQLPKDRFSAERLKGVDSTLKIQPAKLEDSAVYLCASSLPGGGYNSPLHFGNGTRLTVT.

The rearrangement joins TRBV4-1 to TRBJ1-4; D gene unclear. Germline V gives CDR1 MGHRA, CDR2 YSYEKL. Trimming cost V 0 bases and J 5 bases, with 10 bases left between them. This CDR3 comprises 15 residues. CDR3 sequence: CASSQEGVGNEKLFF. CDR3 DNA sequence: TGCGCCAGCAGCCAAGAAGGCGTTGGGAATGAAAAACTGTTTTTT.

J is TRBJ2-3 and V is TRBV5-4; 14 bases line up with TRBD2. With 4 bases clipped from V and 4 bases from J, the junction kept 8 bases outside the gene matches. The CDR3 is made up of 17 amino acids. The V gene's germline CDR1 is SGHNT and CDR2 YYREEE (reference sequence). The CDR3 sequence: CASSGTSGRVVADTQYF. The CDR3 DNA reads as TGTGCCAGCAGCGGGACTAGCGGGAGAGTTGTGGCAGATACGCAGTATTTT.

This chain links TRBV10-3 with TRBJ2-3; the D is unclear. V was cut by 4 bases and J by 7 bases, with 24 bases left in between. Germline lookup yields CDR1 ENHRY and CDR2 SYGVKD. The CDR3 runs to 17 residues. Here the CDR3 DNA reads TGTGCCATCAGTGTAACCAGATCCGAGGACCCCTTCCATACGCAGTATTTT. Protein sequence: CAISVTRSEDPFHTQYF.

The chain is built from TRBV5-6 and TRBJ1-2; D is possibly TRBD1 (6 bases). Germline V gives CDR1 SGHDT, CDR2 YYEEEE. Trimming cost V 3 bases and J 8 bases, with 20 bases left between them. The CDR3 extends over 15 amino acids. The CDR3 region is CASSWGRQGQSGYTF. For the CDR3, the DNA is TGTGCCAGCAGCTGGGGGCGCCAGGGCCAGTCGGGCTACACCTTC.

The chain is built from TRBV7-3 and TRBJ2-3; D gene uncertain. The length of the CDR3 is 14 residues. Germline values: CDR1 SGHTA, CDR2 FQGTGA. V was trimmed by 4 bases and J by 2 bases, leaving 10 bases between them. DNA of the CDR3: TGTGCCAGCAGCTCCCAGCCACACACAGATACGCAGTATTTT. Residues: CASSSQPHTDTQYF.

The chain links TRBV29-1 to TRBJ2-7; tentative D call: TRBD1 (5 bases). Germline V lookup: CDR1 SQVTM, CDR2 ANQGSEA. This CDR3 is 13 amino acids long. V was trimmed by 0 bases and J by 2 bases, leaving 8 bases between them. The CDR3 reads CSVEERGTYEQYF. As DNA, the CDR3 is TGCAGCGTTGAAGAAAGGGGTACCTACGAGCAGTACTTC.

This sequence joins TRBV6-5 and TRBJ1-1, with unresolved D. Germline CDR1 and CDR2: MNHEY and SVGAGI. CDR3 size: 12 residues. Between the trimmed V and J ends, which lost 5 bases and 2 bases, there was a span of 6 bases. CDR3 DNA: TGTGCCAGCAGTGACCCAAACACTGAAGCTTTCTTT. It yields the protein CASSDPNTEAFF.

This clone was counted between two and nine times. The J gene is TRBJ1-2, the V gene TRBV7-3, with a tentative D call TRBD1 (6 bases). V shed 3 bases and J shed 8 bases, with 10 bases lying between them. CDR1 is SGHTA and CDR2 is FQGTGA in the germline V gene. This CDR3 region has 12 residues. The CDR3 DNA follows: TGTGCCAGCAGCTTCGAGGGGGAGGGCTACACCTTC. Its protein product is CASSFEGEGYTF. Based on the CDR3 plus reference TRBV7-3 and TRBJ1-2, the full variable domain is GAGVSQTPSNKVTEKGKYVELRCDPISGHTALYWYRQSLGQGPEFLIYFQGTGAADDSGLPNDRFFAVRPEGSVSTLKIQRTERGDSAVYLCASSFEGEGYTFGSGTRLTVV.

Here the CDR3 DNA reads TGTGCCAGCAGTGAACCGGGATCGGGACAGGGGGCAAACACCGGGGAGCTGTTTTTT. It codes for CASSEPGSGQGANTGELFF. This chain joins TRBV2 and TRBJ2-2; 12 nucleotides match TRBD1. The CDR3 totals 19 residues. The germline V gene encodes CDR1 SNHLY and CDR2 FYNNEI. Trimming cost V 2 bases and J 2 bases; bases outside gene matches: 9.